This is a list of T cell receptor beta chains from one sample in a study of shared T cell receptors in the human thymus. TCRdb's table, derived via immunoSEQ multiplex PCR, lists solely in-frame clones and lacks some. The sample records hundreds of thousands of clones, over 90% being singletons. The sequenced sample was thymocytes. The origin of the receptors is a human donor. The CDR3 runs from the conserved cysteine through the conserved F or W. The order of the fields is V gene, CDR3 protein.

>TRBV10-3
CAISGGAYEQYF
>TRBV5-1
CASSLRGLAGLPPSYEQYF
>TRBV6-1
CASSERDIGGYTF
>TRBV7-2
CASSSDPGYEQYF
>TRBV11-3
CASREDGDRGSNEQFF
>TRBV2
CASSKRDLHHQYF
>TRBV18
CASSPWDDSYEQYF
>TRBV10-3
CAIRTGVPYEQYF
>TRBV7-2
CASSFSGIPSYEQYF
>TRBV5-4
CASSRKGDSNQPQHF
>TRBV5-1
CASSWHRGSREQYF
>TRBV10-3
CAISELGQGEADTQYF
>TRBV10-1
CASSVAGKGLYEQYF
>TRBV7-6
CASRPSGFHNEQFF
>TRBV2
CASGPSGDILIANTGELFF
>TRBV19
CASKGGDPGPYNEQFF
>TRBV4-3
CASSQESEREFSTGELFF
>TRBV11-3
CASKGTAYNEQFF
>TRBV7-5
CVRSLPEQYF
>TRBV28
CASSLGETQYF
>TRBV15
CATSRSRGGTDTQYF
>TRBV2
CASSYGQGPLLSGNTIYF
>TRBV4-3
CASSHPARVAGGAGNEQFF
>TRBV28
CASSYSGLEHNEQFF
>TRBV7-8
CASSLGRDSGNTIYF
>TRBV7-9
CASSLLAGSTDTQYF
>TRBV5-5
CASSPSSGMGVSEQFF
>TRBV19
CASSIRDSTDTQYF
>TRBV27
CASSPSVHSLNTEAFF
>TRBV29-1
CSVEGQGGTEAFF
>TRBV4-3
CASSQAQVEPGWEQFF
>TRBV4-2
CASSQRLFEQGLQETQYF
>TRBV2
CASSGRVGTDNYEQYF
>TRBV4-3
CASSHLTGGAGAKNIQYF
>TRBV28
CASSLGKVYGYTF
>TRBV15
CATSRGPGHGTSVCSYEQYF
>TRBV2
CASIADMLTSGAYNEQFF
>TRBV7-2
CASSPLGDQRNTGELFF
>TRBV20-1
CSASRVHGYTF
>TRBV10-1
CASSESGQVRVAGVGETQYF
>TRBV19
CASSFFSGSGANVLTF
>TRBV19
CASSELYGYTF
>TRBV5-6
CASSFPLAGRRDTQYF
>TRBV25-1
CASRTGLTDTQYF
>TRBV29-1
CSAERETQYF
>TRBV9
CASSVEKTSGDNEQFF
>TRBV28
CASSPLGGGTDTQYF
>TRBV11-2
CASSVNTYEQYF
>TRBV7-6
CASSSRQGVYEQYF
>TRBV19
CATGLAGGETQYF
>TRBV15
CATSRVGVFTGELFF
>TRBV4-3
CASSQALAGETYNEQFF
>TRBV11-2
CASSPRTGMANVLTF
>TRBV5-1
CASSLETEAFF
>TRBV10-3
CAISESRASGRDNEQFF
>TRBV7-6
CASSLVGVFDTGELFF
>TRBV13
CASSLRAWPLPGTDTQYF